This record covers a single TCR beta chain. Its antigen remains unidentified. No clone much larger than this one lies a single base away; base qualities are absent. The CDR3 runs 14 amino acids, cysteine and phenylalanine included. The only DNA kept is the CDR3, 42 bases in frame from the first base. The germline V gene encodes CDR1 DFQATT and CDR2 SNEGSKA (reference sequence). After removal of 3 bases from V and 4 bases from J, the junction retains 5 bases not matched to a gene. The record originates from a study of neurological immune-mediated disorders (dated 2019 in TCRdb). Describing the broader study: Peripheral blood TCR-beta repertoires from HTLV-I-associated myelopathy (HAM/TSP) patients, multiple sclerosis patients and healthy controls were compared by UMI-based sequencing. The cohort was made up of 68 subjects, consisting of roughly 14 HAM/TSP patients, 34 multiple sclerosis patients and around 20 healthy controls. The 95 to 120 TCR-beta libraries included longitudinal samples, technical triplicates and paired sorted CD4+ and CD8+ T-cell subsets alongside PBMC samples. Technical triplicate libraries were sequenced so that the variability in frequency of each individual clone could be precisely calculated.

cDNA was synthesized by template-switch 5'RACE using a primer with a 10-nucleotide random unique molecular identifier that tagged each TCR transcript. Every sequencing run covered 15-18 subjects and yielded more than 170 million TCR-beta sequences. The RNeasy kit was used to extract total RNA. The KAPA Real-time Library Amplification kit was used to amplify TCR-beta VDJ regions with primers targeting the TCR constant region and the 5'RACE anchor. Sample indexes and Illumina adaptors were added in a first PCR, and a second PCR then increased library yield. The roughly 650 bp TCR product was size-selected on a 2% E-gel SizeSelection system after Ampure bead purification. Library quality was checked on a Bioanalyzer, concentration was measured with Qubit, and libraries were quantified with the Kapa Library Quantification kit before pooling. Libraries were sequenced paired-end 2 x 150 bp on an Illumina HiSeq 2500. To increase sequence diversity, about 23-30% phiX was spiked into each library pool. In the original analysis: The quality-filtered reads were processed with the UMI-based MiGEC pipeline, whose error correction step removed more than 90% of the raw TCR sequences. VDJ genes were aligned to IMGT germline references, and clonotypes were defined by unique CDR3 amino acid sequence plus V-J genes. Clonal expansion, Shannon diversity, and CDR3 relatedness (CalcPairwiseDistances, ClusterSamples) were evaluated with VDJtools, and phylogenetic trees were built with CLCbio workbench. Clones with at least 8 unique UMIs were defined as expanded, with this threshold being based on coefficient-of-variation modelling across technical triplicates. Using fastp at Q25 and MiXCR, TCRdb reprocessed the public reads and kept productive beta chains. Rows with one shared CDR3 protein collapse into an entry with the most common genes and DNA. TCRdb's processing, not the study's, gives the V and J calls here. This sample lists about 59,000 distinct CDR3 sequences; under 30% were detected once. Together, the top ten hold 4.6% of the sample.

Results the study describes overall, beyond this receptor: TCR clonal expansion was highest in HAM/TSP patients and lowest in MS patients, with MS patients falling below even healthy controls. Expanded clones from different subjects shared no identical CDR3 amino acid sequences, which suggests that TCR-beta repertoires were private in all groups.

Reading the label with the study, this specimen's time point is: technical triplicate 2. Unsorted PBMC libraries were generated from 2 million PBMCs stored in RNAlater at -80 °C until RNA extraction. Peripheral blood was subjected to Ficoll-Hypaque density gradient centrifugation to isolate PBMCs, which were then cryopreserved in liquid nitrogen. The sample was PBMCs. This receptor chain uses TRBV20-1 and TRBJ2-3; TRBD2 fits 9 bases in the junction. This TCR was recovered from a man aged 55 to 70 with HTLV-1-associated myelopathy (HAM/TSP). CDR3 reads: CSASSSGSPDTQYF. The base sequence is TGCAGTGCTAGCAGTAGCGGGAGCCCAGATACGCAGTATTTT.